Presented here are 29 T cell receptor beta chains from one specimen sequenced in a study of cytotoxic CD8 clonotypes in ibrutinib-treated CLL. Method: immunoSEQ multiplex PCR; TCRdb's copy keeps in-frame clones and lacks some. The sample contains 110,000 or so clones, about 53% of which appear only once. The source was PBMCs, collected after 24 months of ibrutinib treatment. Receptor source: a human donor with chronic lymphocytic leukemia.

The rearrangement uses TRBV6-1 and TRBJ2-3; tentative D call: TRBD2 (5 bases). Germline V gene sequence: CDR1 MNHNS, CDR2 SASEGT. V was cut by 2 bases and J by 0 bases, with 18 bases left in between. This CDR3 is built from 18 residues. CDR3 sequence: CASSENLALGSSTDTQYF. CDR3 coding DNA: TGTGCCAGCAGTGAAAACCTAGCTTTGGGGTCTAGCACAGATACGCAGTATTTT.

This clone was found a few times. This chain joins TRBV4-1 and TRBJ1-4; D not resolved. Germline values: CDR1 MGHRA, CDR2 YSYEKL. The V and J ends lost 6 bases and 0 bases respectively, with 11 bases between them. The CDR3 runs to 15 residues. CDR3 in DNA: TGCGCCAGCAGTGAAAGACACTCAACTAATGAAAAACTGTTTTTT. It specifies CASSERHSTNEKLFF.

The chain uses TRBV5-1 and TRBJ2-6; D is ambiguous. Germline CDR1 SGHRS, CDR2 YFSETQ. Trimming took 0 bases from V and 0 from J, leaving 10 bases between them. The CDR3 is 17 amino acids. The CDR3 loop is CASSLAEFDSGANVLTF. Written as DNA, the CDR3 is TGCGCCAGCAGCTTGGCCGAATTCGACTCTGGGGCCAACGTCCTGACTTTC. Together with reference TRBV5-1 and TRBJ2-6, the CDR3 gives the full variable domain: KAGVTQTPRYLIKTRGQQVTLSCSPISGHRSVSWYQQTPGQGLQFLFEYFSETQRNKGNFPGRFSGRQFSNSRSEMNVSTLELGDSALYLCASSLAEFDSGANVLTFGAGSRLTVL.

The sample holds a few counts of this clone. This chain connects TRBV7-8 to TRBJ1-1; D is unresolved. The CDR3 length is 16 residues. The germline V and J ends were trimmed by 1 base and 0 bases, with 12 bases remaining between them. Germline-derived CDR1 and CDR2 are SGHVS and FQNEAQ. The CDR3 coding sequence is TGTGCCAGCAGCTTAGGTTGGGTGACGATGAACACTGAAGCTTTCTTT. This sequence encodes CASSLGWVTMNTEAFF.

The chain carries TRBV30 and TRBJ1-1; D is possibly TRBD1 (6 bases). V was shortened by 4 bases and J by 2 bases, with 11 bases between the two germline ends. This CDR3 has 13 amino acids. Looked up from germline, CDR1 is GTSNPN and CDR2 is SVGIG (reference sequence). The CDR3 DNA is TGTGCCTGGAAAACAGGGAAAAACACTGAAGCTTTCTTT. It specifies CAWKTGKNTEAFF.

This chain joins TRBV4-3 and TRBJ1-1, with no clear D. The CDR3 spans 14 residues. Germline V CDR1 and CDR2: LGHNA, YSLEER. Trimming removed 2 bases from V and 0 bases from J, with 7 bases in between. The CDR3 coding sequence is TGCGCCAGCAGCCAACACACAGTGAACACTGAAGCTTTCTTT. Protein product: CASSQHTVNTEAFF.

The V and J genes are TRBV13 and TRBJ1-2; the D is unclear. The CDR3 is made up of 15 amino acids. The germline V gene has CDR1 PRHDT and CDR2 FYEKMQ (reference sequence). V gave up 1 base and J gave up 6 bases, with 15 bases separating them. DNA for the CDR3: TGTGCCAGCAGCTTAGCGGGTACCCCATCCCATGGCTACACCTTC. Protein product: CASSLAGTPSHGYTF.

This clone was observed a few times. J is TRBJ2-2 and V is TRBV30; D remains unclear. V lost 8 bases and J 3 bases, leaving 10 bases between the germline ends. CDR1 is GTSNPN and CDR2 is SVGIG in the germline V gene (reference sequence). This CDR3 comprises 12 residues. This CDR3 reads CASRAYTGELFF. CDR3 nucleotide sequence: TGTGCCAGTCGAGCTTACACCGGGGAGCTGTTTTTT.

J is TRBJ2-7 and V is TRBV27, with TRBD1 matching 9 bases. This CDR3 spans 15 amino acids. Trimming cost V 3 bases and J 0 bases; bases outside gene matches: 3. Germline loops: CDR1 MNHEY, CDR2 SMNVEV (reference sequence). The CDR3 DNA is TGTGCCAGCAGTTTCCAGACAGGGGGCTCCTACGAGCAGTACTTC. Amino acids: CASSFQTGGSYEQYF.

The chain uses TRBV5-8 and TRBJ1-3; TRBD1 is a possible D gene (6 bases). The CDR3 contains 16 residues. From germline, CDR1 is SGHTS and CDR2 YDEGEE. Trimming shortened V by 1 base and J by 2 bases, and 13 bases separated the two germline ends. CDR3 sequence (DNA): TGTGCCAGCAGCTTGAATGGGGGGGGCCCTGGAAACACCATATATTTT. Translated, it gives CASSLNGGGPGNTIYF.

A few counts support this clone. The chain combines TRBV30 with TRBJ1-1, with D tentatively TRBD1 (6 bases). The V gene lost 5 bases and the J gene lost 4 bases, with 11 bases spanning the gap. Germline assignment: CDR1 GTSNPN and CDR2 SVGIG (reference sequence). The CDR3 totals 12 residues. The DNA of the CDR3 is TGTGCCTGGTCCTTGGGGGCCACTGAAGCTTTCTTT. It yields the protein CAWSLGATEAFF.

This rearrangement joins TRBV27 to TRBJ2-5; unclear D gene. V lost 4 bases and J 2 bases, leaving 17 bases between the germline ends. This CDR3 region has 16 residues. CDR1 MNHEY and CDR2 SMNVEV come from the germline V gene (reference sequence). The CDR3 DNA follows: TGTGCCAGCAGTTCCTCTCCGGGTCTCTCTCAAGAGACCCAGTACTTC. Encoded protein: CASSSSPGLSQETQYF.

This clone was counted a few times. The rearrangement uses TRBV7-9 and TRBJ2-7, with D hard to call. CDR3 length: 15 residues. Per germline, CDR1 SEHNR and CDR2 FQNEAQ (reference sequence). The ends were cut back, 7 bases at V and 3 bases at J, with 19 bases in the middle. The CDR3 nucleotides are TGTGCCAGCACCGTCAACACTGACCGCGGCTACGAGCAGTACTTC. Protein: CASTVNTDRGYEQYF.

The chain joins TRBV7-3 to TRBJ2-1; D is unclear. The V gene's germline CDR1 is SGHTA and CDR2 FQGTGA. The CDR3 covers 13 residues. V lost 2 bases to trimming and J lost 3 bases, with 5 bases between them. CDR3 loop: CASSLALYNEQFF. In DNA, the CDR3 is TGTGCCAGCAGCTTAGCACTCTACAATGAGCAGTTCTTC. Using reference TRBV7-3 and TRBJ2-1 for the parts outside the CDR3, the full variable domain is GAGVSQTPSNKVTEKGKYVELRCDPISGHTALYWYRQSLGQGPEFLIYFQGTGAADDSGLPNDRFFAVRPEGSVSTLKIQRTERGDSAVYLCASSLALYNEQFFGPGTRLTVL.

This clone has more than one count but fewer than ten. The V call is TRBV7-3, the J call TRBJ2-2, with D tentatively TRBD1 or TRBD2 (7 bases each). Germline V gives CDR1 SGHTA, CDR2 FQGTGA. The CDR3 spans 19 residues. The ends were cut back, 3 bases at V and 2 bases at J, with 22 bases in the middle. This CDR3 reads CASSFLPPQGGTNTGELFF. CDR3 nucleotides: TGTGCCAGCAGCTTTCTTCCCCCCCAGGGGGGGACTAACACCGGGGAGCTGTTTTTT.

The rearrangement uses TRBV6-1 and TRBJ2-5; D is perhaps TRBD1 (6 bases). Germline loops: CDR1 MNHNS, CDR2 SASEGT. This CDR3 has 11 amino acids. The V gene lost 8 bases and the J gene lost 11 bases, with 15 bases spanning the gap. CDR3 coding DNA: TGTGCCAGCGGTGGCCGGGACATACAGTACTTC. Protein: CASGGRDIQYF.

This chain joins TRBV14 and TRBJ2-7, with 10 bases aligning to TRBD1. The J segment lost 3 bases and the V segment lost 5 bases, leaving 10 bases of the junction unmatched. Germline assignment: CDR1 SGHDN and CDR2 FVKESK. This CDR3 is 16 amino acids long. CDR3 protein: CASSDKPGQGFYEQYF. The CDR3 DNA sequence: TGTGCCAGCAGCGACAAACCGGGACAGGGGTTCTACGAGCAGTACTTC.

At least ten counts were recorded for this clone. The V call is TRBV18, the J call TRBJ1-2; 8 bases map to TRBD1. CDR1 is KGHSH and CDR2 is LQKENI in the germline V gene. Trimming removed 3 bases from V and 3 bases from J; junction bases left unmatched: 6. The length of the CDR3 is 15 residues. This chain's CDR3 is CASSPSTGVDYGYTF. The CDR3 DNA sequence: TGTGCCAGCTCACCCTCGACAGGGGTAGACTATGGCTACACCTTC.

This clone was observed a few times. The V call is TRBV7-6, the J call TRBJ1-2; TRBD1 matches at 9 bases. V trimming: 3 bases; J trimming: 4 bases; junction bases outside the gene matches: 9. The CDR3 totals 16 residues. Germline CDR1 and CDR2: SGHVS and FNYEAQ. The DNA of the CDR3 is TGTGCCAGCAGCTTTTCTCGGGACAGGGTGGGCTATGGCTACACCTTC. It translates to CASSFSRDRVGYGYTF.

The chain is built from TRBV5-6 and TRBJ2-2; 11 bases are shared with TRBD1. V lost 4 bases, J lost 7 bases, and 6 bases stayed unmatched. Germline-derived CDR1 and CDR2 are SGHDT and YYEEEE. The CDR3 is 15 residues long. In DNA form, the CDR3 reads TGTGCCAGCAGCCCGGACAGGGGGCTTGTCGGGGAGCTGTTTTTT. Amino acid sequence: CASSPDRGLVGELFF. Complete variable domain (other parts from reference TRBV5-6 and TRBJ2-2): DAGVTQSPTHLIKTRGQQVTLRCSPKSGHDTVSWYQQALGQGPQFIFQYYEEEERQRGNFPDRFSGHQFPNYSSELNVNALLLGDSALYLCASSPDRGLVGELFFGEGSRLTVL.

The chain has TRBV6-6 and TRBJ1-2; 7 bases map to TRBD1. V gave up 2 bases and J gave up 6 bases; unmatched junction bases: 3. The CDR3 consists of 13 residues. From germline, CDR1 is MNHNY and CDR2 SVGAGI (reference sequence). CDR3 sequence reads: CASSYGGGDGYTF. CDR3 nucleotides: TGTGCCAGCAGTTACGGAGGGGGCGATGGCTACACCTTC.

The CDR3 sequence is CSVEIHRGVMNEAFF. DNA for the CDR3: TGCAGCGTTGAAATTCACCGGGGGGTGATGAATGAAGCTTTCTTT. J is TRBJ1-1 and V is TRBV29-1; possibly TRBD1 for D (5 bases). Trimming stripped 2 bases from V and 7 bases from J, with 20 bases between. Per the germline V gene, CDR1 is SQVTM and CDR2 is ANQGSEA. This CDR3 spans 15 amino acids.

This clone was found a few times. The V and J genes are TRBV2 and TRBJ2-3, with a possible D match to TRBD2 (5 bases). The V and J ends lost 1 base and 6 bases respectively, with 11 bases between them. Germline V lookup: CDR1 SNHLY, CDR2 FYNNEI. This CDR3 is built from 14 residues. Written as DNA, the CDR3 is TGTGCCAGCAGTGAAGACGGGGTCCATGATACGCAGTATTTT. This translates into CASSEDGVHDTQYF. The entire variable domain, with the rest obtained from reference TRBV2 and TRBJ2-3, is as follows: EPEVTQTPSHQVTQMGQEVILRCVPISNHLYFYWYRQILGQKVEFLVSFYNNEISEKSEIFDDQFSVERPDGSNFTLKIRSTKLEDSAMYFCASSEDGVHDTQYFGPGTRLTVL.

The chain joins TRBV25-1 to TRBJ2-1, with D unclear. The germline V and J ends were trimmed by 6 bases and 7 bases, with 10 bases remaining between them. The germline V gene encodes CDR1 MGHDK and CDR2 SYGVNS. The CDR3 runs to 12 residues. CDR3 residues: CASSHLGNEQFF. The CDR3 DNA sequence: TGTGCCAGCAGCCATTTAGGAAATGAGCAGTTCTTC.

This sequence joins TRBV9 and TRBJ2-1, with 7 positions matching TRBD2. Germline V gene data show CDR1 as SGDLS and CDR2 as YYNGEE. CDR3 length: 14 residues. V lost 0 bases to trimming and J lost 5 bases; unmatched junction nucleotides: 2. This CDR3 is CASSVAGTNNEQFF. DNA of the CDR3: TGTGCCAGCAGCGTAGCCGGGACTAACAATGAGCAGTTCTTC.

The V gene is TRBV7-2, the J gene TRBJ2-1; 9 nucleotides match TRBD1. Germline V gene lookup returns CDR1 SGHTA and CDR2 FQGNSA. This CDR3 comprises 13 residues. J was trimmed by 4 bases and V by 8 bases; bases with no gene match: 3. CDR3 in DNA: TGTGCCAGCTCTGACAGGGGGTACAATGAGCAGTTCTTC. It translates to CASSDRGYNEQFF. Using reference TRBV7-2 and TRBJ2-1 for the parts outside the CDR3, the full variable domain is GAGVSQSPSNKVTEKGKDVELRCDPISGHTALYWYRQSLGQGLEFLIYFQGNSAPDKSGLPSDRFSAERTGGSVSTLTIQRTQQEDSAVYLCASSDRGYNEQFFGPGTRLTVL.

This clone occurred a few times. The chain links TRBV27 to TRBJ1-2, with D unclear. The V end lost 5 bases, the J end lost 0 bases, and 13 bases lay between the germline ends. CDR3 size: 15 residues. The germline V gene has CDR1 MNHEY and CDR2 SMNVEV (reference sequence). Here the CDR3 DNA reads TGTGCCAGCAGTAGTGCCCGGCAAGCTAACTATGGCTACACCTTC. The encoded protein is CASSSARQANYGYTF.

The V and J genes are TRBV18 and TRBJ2-5, with TRBD1 as a possible D gene (5 bases). V lost 5 bases and J 5 bases, leaving 9 bases between the germline ends. This CDR3 spans 12 amino acids. Germline-derived CDR1 and CDR2 are KGHSH and LQKENI. CDR3 region: CASSSGYETQYF. The CDR3 bases are TGTGCCAGCTCATCAGGGTACGAGACCCAGTACTTC.

V is TRBV9 and J is TRBJ2-7; 8 bases agree with TRBD1. The J segment lost 3 bases and the V segment lost 4 bases, leaving 9 bases of the junction unmatched. The germline V gene encodes CDR1 SGDLS and CDR2 YYNGEE. This CDR3 region has 15 residues. The DNA for the CDR3 is TGTGCCAGCAGCCCAGAGACAGGGGAGTTCTACGAGCAGTACTTC. Residues: CASSPETGEFYEQYF. Complete variable domain (other parts from reference TRBV9 and TRBJ2-7): DSGVTQTPKHLITATGQRVTLRCSPRSGDLSVYWYQQSLDQGLQFLIQYYNGEERAKGNILERFSAQQFPDLHSELNLSSLELGDSALYFCASSPETGEFYEQYFGPGTRLTVT.